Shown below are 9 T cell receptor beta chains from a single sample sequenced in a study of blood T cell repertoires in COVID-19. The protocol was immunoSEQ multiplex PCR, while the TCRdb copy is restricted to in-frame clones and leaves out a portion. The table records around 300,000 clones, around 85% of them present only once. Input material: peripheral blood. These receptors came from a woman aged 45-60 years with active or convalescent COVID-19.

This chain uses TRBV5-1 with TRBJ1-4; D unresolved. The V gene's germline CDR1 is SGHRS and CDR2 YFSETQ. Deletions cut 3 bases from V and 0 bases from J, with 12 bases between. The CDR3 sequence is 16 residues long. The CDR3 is CASSSTLSSTNEKLFF. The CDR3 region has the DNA TGCGCCAGCAGCTCGACACTTTCGTCAACTAATGAAAAACTGTTTTTT.

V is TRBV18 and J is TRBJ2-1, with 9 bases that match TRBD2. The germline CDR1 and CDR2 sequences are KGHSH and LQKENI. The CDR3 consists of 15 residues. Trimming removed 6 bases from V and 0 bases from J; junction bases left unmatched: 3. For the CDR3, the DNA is TGTGCCAGCTCCCATAGCGGGAGCTCCTACAATGAGCAGTTCTTC. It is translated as CASSHSGSSYNEQFF.

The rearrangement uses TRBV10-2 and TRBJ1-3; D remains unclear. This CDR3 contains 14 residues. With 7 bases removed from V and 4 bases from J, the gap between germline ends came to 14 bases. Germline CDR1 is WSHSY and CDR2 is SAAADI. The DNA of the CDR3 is TGCGCCAGCATCTCCGGCGGTACGGGAAACACCATATATTTT. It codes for CASISGGTGNTIYF.

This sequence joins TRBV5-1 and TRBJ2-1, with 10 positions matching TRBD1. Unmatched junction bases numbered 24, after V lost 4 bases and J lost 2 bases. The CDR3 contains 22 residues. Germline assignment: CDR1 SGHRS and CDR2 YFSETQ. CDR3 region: CASSGLRGLTGGAAPTYNEQFF. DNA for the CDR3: TGCGCCAGCAGCGGATTACGGGGACTGACAGGGGGCGCGGCCCCGACCTACAATGAGCAGTTCTTC.

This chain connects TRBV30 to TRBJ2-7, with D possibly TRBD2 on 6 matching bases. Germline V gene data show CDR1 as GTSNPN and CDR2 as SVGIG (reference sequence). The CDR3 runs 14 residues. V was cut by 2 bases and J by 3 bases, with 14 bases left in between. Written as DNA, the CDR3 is TGTGCCTGGAGTCACGCGGGGCGGAGCTACGAGCAGTACTTC. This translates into CAWSHAGRSYEQYF.

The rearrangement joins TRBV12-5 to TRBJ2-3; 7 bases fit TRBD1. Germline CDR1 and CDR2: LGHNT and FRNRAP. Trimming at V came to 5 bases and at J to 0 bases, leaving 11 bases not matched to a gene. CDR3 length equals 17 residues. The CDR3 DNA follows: TGTGCTAGTGGTACTTCCGGGACAGCTCTTAGCACAGATACGCAGTATTTT. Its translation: CASGTSGTALSTDTQYF.

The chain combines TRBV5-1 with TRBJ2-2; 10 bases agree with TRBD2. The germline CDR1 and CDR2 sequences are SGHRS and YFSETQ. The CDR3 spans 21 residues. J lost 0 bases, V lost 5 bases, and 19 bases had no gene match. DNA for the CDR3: TGCGCCAGCAGGGTGAGACTAGCGGGCCTACCTTCAACCGCGAACACCGGGGAGCTGTTTTTT. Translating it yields CASRVRLAGLPSTANTGELFF.

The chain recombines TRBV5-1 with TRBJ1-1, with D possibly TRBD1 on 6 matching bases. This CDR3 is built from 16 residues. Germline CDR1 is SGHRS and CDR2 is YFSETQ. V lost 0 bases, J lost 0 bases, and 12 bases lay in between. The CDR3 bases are TGCGCCAGCAGCTTGGCCGGCAGGGGTATGAACACTGAAGCTTTCTTT. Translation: CASSLAGRGMNTEAFF. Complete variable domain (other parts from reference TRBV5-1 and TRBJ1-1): KAGVTQTPRYLIKTRGQQVTLSCSPISGHRSVSWYQQTPGQGLQFLFEYFSETQRNKGNFPGRFSGRQFSNSRSEMNVSTLELGDSALYLCASSLAGRGMNTEAFFGQGTRLTVV.

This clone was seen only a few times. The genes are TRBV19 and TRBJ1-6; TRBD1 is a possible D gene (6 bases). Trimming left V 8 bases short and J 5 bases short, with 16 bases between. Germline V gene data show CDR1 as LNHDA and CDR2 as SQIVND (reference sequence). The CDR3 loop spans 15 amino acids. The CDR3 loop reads CASGGLPKHNSPLHF. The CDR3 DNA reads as TGTGCCAGTGGGGGCCTCCCGAAGCATAATTCACCCCTCCACTTT.